The entry below gives a single TCR beta chain sequence along with its context. Its matching antigen is unknown. The protocol was immunoSEQ multiplex PCR, while the TCRdb copy is restricted to in-frame clones and leaves out a portion. The sample yields about 22,000 clones, around 85% seen once. This CDR3 is built from 18 residues. CDR1 and CDR2 from the germline V gene are WNHNN and SYGVQD (reference sequence). J was trimmed by 0 bases and V by 3 bases; bases with no gene match: 4. The data were taken from a study of T cells in localized non-small cell lung cancer. Study outcomes and limitations: Highest T cell clonality was seen in uninvolved adjacent lung, surpassing that measured in tumor. In adjacent lung appeared a median 57 of the top 100 tumor clones. A single tumor region was sequenced, leaving heterogeneity possible.

Sequencing used PBMCs, obtained before any cancer treatment. The chain has TRBV10-1 and TRBJ2-3, with TRBD2 matching 15 bases. The receptor was derived from a man aged 40 to 75 with stage II squamous cell lung carcinoma. CDR3 sequence (DNA): TGCGCCAGCAGTGAATCCGGGACTAGCGGGGGGAGCACAGATACGCAGTATTTT. Translation: CASSESGTSGGSTDTQYF.